This TCR beta chain was sequenced during a study of blood T cell repertoires in COVID-19. For the study at large: Some COVID-19 samples were acute and others convalescent; all came from the United States, Italy and Spain. T cells, B-cell-depleted T cells, or PBMCs provided the cDNA or gDNA that served as material.

Under the authors' procedure: By means of reference gene primer amplification, nucleated cell counts were estimated. Assay used: immunoSEQ multiplex PCR; TCRdb lists only in-frame clones, some missing. From that table come the V and J calls and clone size; the DNA was used to work out D and trimming. The table records approximately 110,000 clones, 80% to 90% of them present only once. V gave up 3 bases and J gave up 11 bases, with 10 bases separating them. The CDR3 extends over 11 amino acids. CDR1 and CDR2 from the germline V gene are MGHDK and SYGVNS. The TCR originated in a woman older than 75 with acute or convalescent COVID-19. What was sequenced was peripheral blood. V is TRBV25-1 and J is TRBJ1-1; no reliable D call. CDR3 region: CASSDYYRAFF. In nucleotides, the CDR3 is TGTGCCAGCAGTGATTACTATCGGGCTTTCTTT.